One sample yielded the 27 T cell receptor beta chains listed below, sequenced in a study of OX40 agonist ivuxolimab in advanced cancers. TCRdb's copy holds only in-frame clones and misses some; the assay was immunoSEQ multiplex PCR. In the table there are around 100,000 clones, 90% of which are singletons. The material sequenced was CD4+ or CD8+ T cells sorted from blood, taken in a trial of the OX40 agonist ivuxolimab. All receptors derive from an adult with an advanced solid tumor such as melanoma, head and neck, liver or kidney cancer.

This chain links TRBV5-1 with TRBJ2-2, with D possibly matching TRBD1 (5 bases). CDR3 size: 16 residues. Germline loops: CDR1 SGHRS, CDR2 YFSETQ. V lost 1 base to trimming and J lost 0 bases, with 10 bases between them. This chain's CDR3 is CASSLTGHANTGELFF. In nucleotides, the CDR3 is TGCGCCAGCAGCTTGACAGGCCACGCGAACACCGGGGAGCTGTTTTTT.

This chain uses TRBV7-9 with TRBJ1-1, with TRBD1 as a possible D gene (5 bases). The V gene's germline CDR1 is SEHNR and CDR2 FQNEAQ (reference sequence). The CDR3 runs 15 residues. V lost 0 bases and J 0 bases, leaving 8 bases between the germline ends. The CDR3 coding sequence is TGTGCCAGCAGCTTAGCGGAGACAGTGAACACTGAAGCTTTCTTT. Translated: CASSLAETVNTEAFF.

This chain joins TRBV7-9 and TRBJ2-1; the D is unclear. With 0 bases removed from V and 7 bases from J, the gap between germline ends came to 19 bases. From germline, CDR1 is SEHNR and CDR2 FQNEAQ (reference sequence). The CDR3 runs 17 residues. The DNA for the CDR3 is TGTGCCAGCAGCTTAGCGGGAAGTGGATTGGGTTGGAATGAGCAGTTCTTC. Protein: CASSLAGSGLGWNEQFF.

This chain connects TRBV28 to TRBJ2-3; 10 positions agree with TRBD2. The CDR3 extends over 16 amino acids. J gave up 3 bases and V 5 bases, and 8 bases lay outside the gene matches. Germline assignment: CDR1 MDHEN and CDR2 SYDVKM. The CDR3 region has the DNA TGTGCCAGCAGTGGGGGAGCGGGAGGGGGGACAGATACGCAGTATTTT. As protein: CASSGGAGGGTDTQYF.

The chain joins TRBV6-5 to TRBJ2-7; 9 positions match TRBD2. The CDR3 length is 14 residues. Germline CDR1 is MNHEY and CDR2 is SVGAGI. Trimming removed 7 bases from V and 5 bases from J; junction bases left unmatched: 9. The CDR3 DNA reads TGTGCCAGCAAAGTAAAGCGGGAGGTGCACGAGCAGTACTTC. Its protein product is CASKVKREVHEQYF.

V is TRBV10-3 and J is TRBJ2-5; the match to TRBD1 covers 7 bases. There are 14 residues in the CDR3. CDR1 and CDR2 from the germline V gene are ENHRY and SYGVKD. The V and J ends lost 6 bases and 2 bases, in that order; junction bases with no gene match: 6. CDR3 DNA: TGTGCCATCAGACCGATGGGACAGCAAGAGACCCAGTACTTC. This sequence encodes CAIRPMGQQETQYF.

The V call is TRBV7-2, the J call TRBJ2-4; D remains ambiguous. The CDR3 sequence is 14 residues long. CDR1 is SGHTA, CDR2 FQGNSA, per germline. V shed 5 bases and J shed 0 bases, with 8 bases lying between them. CDR3 sequence: CASSKSVAKNIQYF. The DNA of the CDR3 is TGTGCCAGCAGCAAGTCCGTAGCCAAAAACATTCAGTACTTC. The whole variable domain, remainder taken from reference TRBV7-2 and TRBJ2-4, is GAGVSQSPSNKVTEKGKDVELRCDPISGHTALYWYRQSLGQGLEFLIYFQGNSAPDKSGLPSDRFSAERTGGSVSTLTIQRTQQEDSAVYLCASSKSVAKNIQYFGAGTRLSVL.

Only a few counts were recorded for this clone. Here the CDR3 DNA reads TGTGCCATCAGTGAGTTGGAGAACACCGGGGAGCTGTTTTTT. Translation: CAISELENTGELFF. The genes are TRBV10-3 and TRBJ2-2; the D is unclear. The CDR3 sequence is 14 residues long. CDR1 is ENHRY, CDR2 SYGVKD, per germline. Deletions cut 1 base from V and 1 base from J, with 4 bases between.

The chain combines TRBV28 with TRBJ1-3; 7 bases align to TRBD1. The CDR3 sequence is 15 residues long. CDR1 MDHEN and CDR2 SYDVKM come from the germline V gene. V shed 3 bases and J 2 bases; nucleotides not matched to a gene: 4. The CDR3 nucleotides read TGTGCCAGCAGTTTTGGACAGGCTCCTGGAAACACCATATATTTT. It is translated as CASSFGQAPGNTIYF.

This clone has only a few counts. The chain has TRBV11-2 and TRBJ2-3; 8 bases align to TRBD2. CDR3 size: 15 residues. Germline V CDR1 and CDR2: SGHAT, FQNNGV. V gave up 8 bases and J gave up 4 bases; unmatched junction bases: 11. The CDR3, as DNA: TGTGCCAGCGGCCGAGTTAGCGGGAACCCAGATACGCAGTATTTT. It codes for CASGRVSGNPDTQYF.

The J gene is TRBJ2-7, the V gene TRBV11-1, with TRBD1 identical over 10 bases. CDR3 length: 15 amino acids. Germline CDR1 and CDR2: SGHAT and FQDESV (reference sequence). The V segment lost 6 bases and the J segment 1 base; nucleotides outside the gene matches: 6. CDR3 in amino acids: CASSLGDRGSYEQYF. CDR3 nucleotide sequence: TGTGCCAGCAGTTTGGGGGACAGGGGTTCCTACGAGCAGTACTTC.

The rearrangement uses TRBV19 and TRBJ2-1; possible D gene TRBD1, 6 bases. The CDR3 length is 14 residues. Deletions cut 6 bases from V and 4 bases from J, with 13 bases between. CDR1 is LNHDA, CDR2 SQIVND, per germline (reference sequence). The CDR3 loop reads CASRKQTGYNEQFF. Here the CDR3 DNA reads TGTGCCAGTAGAAAACAAACAGGGTACAATGAGCAGTTCTTC. Using reference TRBV19 and TRBJ2-1 for the parts outside the CDR3, the full variable domain is DGGITQSPKYLFRKEGQNVTLSCEQNLNHDAMYWYRQDPGQGLRLIYYSQIVNDFQKGDIAEGYSVSREKKESFPLTVTSAQKNPTAFYLCASRKQTGYNEQFFGPGTRLTVL.

The V and J genes are TRBV15 and TRBJ1-6, with D possibly being TRBD1 (5 bases). The V gene's germline CDR1 is LNHNV and CDR2 YYDKDF (reference sequence). This CDR3 is 14 amino acids long. Trimming left V 0 bases short and J 7 bases short, with 7 bases between. CDR3 region: CATSRDAGNSPLHF. The CDR3 DNA sequence: TGTGCCACCAGCAGAGACGCAGGGAATTCACCCCTCCACTTT.

This clone was seen just once. The rearrangement links TRBV28 to TRBJ1-4; D is ambiguous. The V end was cut by 2 bases, the J end by 7 bases, with 17 bases between. The germline gives CDR1 MDHEN, CDR2 SYDVKM. This CDR3 has 16 amino acids. The CDR3 bases are TGTGCCAGCAGTTTAAGGTTAGGGAGTCGGCGTGAAAAACTGTTTTTT. Its protein is CASSLRLGSRREKLFF. The whole variable domain, remainder taken from reference TRBV28 and TRBJ1-4, is DVKVTQSSRYLVKRTGEKVFLECVQDMDHENMFWYRQDPGLGLRLIYFSYDVKMKEKGDIPEGYSVSREKKERFSLILESASTNQTSMYLCASSLRLGSRREKLFFGSGTQLSVL.

The chain joins TRBV19 to TRBJ1-5, with a weak D call TRBD1 (6 bases). Deletions cut 4 bases from V and 6 bases from J, with 19 bases between. CDR1 is LNHDA, CDR2 SQIVND, per germline (reference sequence). The CDR3 totals 16 residues. The CDR3, as DNA: TGTGCCAGTAGTAGAGCCCGGGCAGGGGCGACTCAGCCCCAGCATTTT. It codes for CASSRARAGATQPQHF. Variable domain in full (rest from reference TRBV19 and TRBJ1-5): DGGITQSPKYLFRKEGQNVTLSCEQNLNHDAMYWYRQDPGQGLRLIYYSQIVNDFQKGDIAEGYSVSREKKESFPLTVTSAQKNPTAFYLCASSRARAGATQPQHFGDGTRLSIL.

The chain joins TRBV5-4 to TRBJ1-2; D is perhaps TRBD1 (6 bases). The CDR3 length is 13 residues. In germline, CDR1 is SGHNT, CDR2 YYREEE (reference sequence). Trimming pared 1 base from V and 8 bases from J, leaving 12 bases between. DNA for the CDR3: TGTGCCAGCAGCTTGACGGGGGGCGACGGCTACACCTTC. This gives the protein CASSLTGGDGYTF.

The chain carries TRBV28 and TRBJ2-3, with 8 bases matching TRBD1. Per the germline V gene, CDR1 is MDHEN and CDR2 is SYDVKM. Trimming at V came to 7 bases and at J to 3 bases, leaving 3 bases not matched to a gene. This CDR3 comprises 13 residues. The chain's CDR3 is CASMDRATDTQYF. In nucleotides, the CDR3 is TGTGCCAGCATGGACAGGGCGACAGATACGCAGTATTTT. Variable domain in full (rest from reference TRBV28 and TRBJ2-3): DVKVTQSSRYLVKRTGEKVFLECVQDMDHENMFWYRQDPGLGLRLIYFSYDVKMKEKGDIPEGYSVSREKKERFSLILESASTNQTSMYLCASMDRATDTQYFGPGTRLTVL.

V is TRBV9 and J is TRBJ2-5; D is undetermined. Germline V gene data show CDR1 as SGDLS and CDR2 as YYNGEE. CDR3 length: 13 residues. Trimming took 0 bases from V and 2 from J, leaving 5 bases between them. CDR3 region: CASSVGQQETQYF. In DNA, the CDR3 is TGTGCCAGCAGCGTAGGGCAGCAAGAGACCCAGTACTTC.

The chain links TRBV5-4 to TRBJ2-3; D assignment may be TRBD1 or TRBD2 (5 bases each). Germline V gene sequence: CDR1 SGHNT, CDR2 YYREEE (reference sequence). The CDR3 sequence is 14 residues long. V was shortened by 4 bases and J by 3 bases, with 12 bases between the two germline ends. For the CDR3, the DNA is TGTGCCAGCAGCCCCGGGACGGCTACAGATACGCAGTATTTT. Translated: CASSPGTATDTQYF.

The chain combines TRBV6-5 with TRBJ2-3; D is ambiguous. The V end lost 2 bases, the J end lost 3 bases, and 9 bases lay between the germline ends. Germline loops: CDR1 MNHEY, CDR2 SVGAGI. This CDR3 is built from 14 residues. The CDR3 loop is CASSYTWETDTQYF. Written as DNA, the CDR3 is TGTGCCAGCAGTTACACGTGGGAAACAGATACGCAGTATTTT.

This clone was seen only a few times. In DNA, the CDR3 is TGTGCCTGGAGTGTACAGGGGGCAGGGGCCGAAAAACTGTTTTTT. This gives the protein CAWSVQGAGAEKLFF. This chain uses TRBV30 with TRBJ1-4, with TRBD1 identical over 9 bases. Germline V lookup: CDR1 GTSNPN, CDR2 SVGIG (reference sequence). V lost 0 bases to trimming and J lost 8 bases; unmatched junction nucleotides: 7. There are 15 residues in the CDR3.

The chain carries TRBV20-1 and TRBJ2-7; a weak D match, TRBD1 (5 bases). This CDR3 is built from 11 residues. CDR1 is DFQATT and CDR2 is SNEGSKA in the germline V gene (reference sequence). With 6 bases removed from V and 2 bases from J, the gap between germline ends came to 8 bases. For the CDR3, the DNA is TGCAGTGCAGGGGATCCCTACGAGCAGTACTTC. Protein sequence: CSAGDPYEQYF.

In its sample, this clone was seen a few times. The CDR3 is CASSPQRGTSGSEQFF. CDR3 DNA: TGTGCCAGCAGCCCCCAGAGGGGGACTAGCGGGTCAGAGCAGTTCTTC. The chain uses TRBV7-3 and TRBJ2-1; TRBD2 aligns across 12 bases. The CDR3 is 16 residues long. Germline V lookup: CDR1 SGHTA, CDR2 FQGTGA. J was trimmed by 10 bases and V by 5 bases; bases with no gene match: 12.

This chain connects TRBV7-3 to TRBJ2-1, with 8 bases identical to TRBD2. With V trimmed by 5 bases and J by 0 bases, 18 bases remained unmatched. CDR1 and CDR2 (germline): SGHTA, FQGTGA. The CDR3 has 20 residues. The CDR3 DNA reads as TGTGCCAGCAGCCGAGGGGGAGGAGGTAGCGGGGCCCTCTCCTACAATGAGCAGTTCTTC. It codes for CASSRGGGGSGALSYNEQFF.

CDR3 in amino acids: CASGGQPNQPQHF. The CDR3, as DNA: TGCGCCAGCGGAGGACAGCCAAATCAGCCCCAGCATTTT. The chain recombines TRBV5-1 with TRBJ1-5; a weak D match, TRBD1 (6 bases). The V end was cut by 7 bases, the J end by 4 bases, with 12 bases between. The germline CDR1 and CDR2 sequences are SGHRS and YFSETQ. This CDR3 comprises 13 residues.

This clone was recorded once. The CDR3 DNA is TGTGCCAGCAGTCGAATTGTCACCGGGGAGCTGTTTTTT. Translating it yields CASSRIVTGELFF. The chain recombines TRBV14 with TRBJ2-2; D is unresolved. In germline, CDR1 is SGHDN, CDR2 FVKESK. The CDR3 runs 13 residues. Trimming removed 6 bases from V and 4 bases from J, with 9 bases in between.

Comments on this clone: Different DNA sequences within this sample yield the same CDR3. This chain joins TRBV7-9 and TRBJ1-5; D is unresolved. CDR1 SEHNR and CDR2 FQNEAQ come from the germline V gene (reference sequence). The CDR3 spans 15 residues. V was clipped by 2 bases and J by 3 bases, with 11 bases between them. In nucleotides, the CDR3 is TGTGCCAGCAGCTTAAGCGGAGGTCCCAATCAGCCCCAGCATTTT. It encodes CASSLSGGPNQPQHF. The full variable domain, with the rest looked up from reference TRBV7-9 and TRBJ1-5, is DTGVSQNPRHKITKRGQNVTFRCDPISEHNRLYWYRQTLGQGPEFLTYFQNEAQLEKSRLLSDRFSAERPKGSFSTLEIQRTEQGDSAMYLCASSLSGGPNQPQHFGDGTRLSIL.